The entry below gives a single TCR beta chain sequence along with its context. Its target is not known. The method was immunoSEQ multiplex PCR; TCRdb's version includes in-frame clones alone and lacks a portion of them. Of around 130,000 clones listed, roughly nine tenths are singletons. CDR3 length equals 11 residues. Germline-derived CDR1 and CDR2 are DFQATT and SNEGSKA (reference sequence). Deletions cut 1 base from V and 10 bases from J, with 8 bases between. The data were taken from a study of graft-versus-host responses after intestinal transplantation. General study results and limits: Graft-donor T cell macrochimerism in patients accompanied high graft-versus-host to host-versus-graft clonal ratios in allografts. Some GvH clones appeared in ileal mucosa or blood before recipient bone marrow.

The V and J genes are TRBV20-1 and TRBJ2-1; a possible D gene is TRBD2 (5 bases). Material: unstimulated CD4+ T cells sorted from spleen or lymph node cells, obtained before intestinal transplant. The clonotype comes from a human donor who received an intestinal transplant. For the CDR3, the DNA is TGCAGTGCTAGAGGTCAGCGGGAGCAGTTCTTC. Translating gives CSARGQREQFF.